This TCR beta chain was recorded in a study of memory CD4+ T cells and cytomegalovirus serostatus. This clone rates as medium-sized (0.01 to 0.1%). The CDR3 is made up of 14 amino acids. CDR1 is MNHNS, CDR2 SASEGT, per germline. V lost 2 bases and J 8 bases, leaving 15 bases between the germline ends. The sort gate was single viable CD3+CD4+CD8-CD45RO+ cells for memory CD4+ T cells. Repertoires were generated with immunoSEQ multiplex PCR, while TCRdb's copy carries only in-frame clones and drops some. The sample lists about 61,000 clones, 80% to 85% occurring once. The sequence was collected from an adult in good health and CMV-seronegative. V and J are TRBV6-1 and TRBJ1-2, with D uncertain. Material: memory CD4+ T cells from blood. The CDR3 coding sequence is TGTGCCAGCAGTGAACCGGCCCCAATGAAGGGCTACACCTTC. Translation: CASSEPAPMKGYTF.